Listed below are T cell receptor beta chains from one sample, sequenced in a study of PD-1 blockade in classical Hodgkin lymphoma. Assay used: immunoSEQ multiplex PCR; TCRdb lists only in-frame clones, some missing. The sample records about 110,000 clones, roughly nine tenths being singletons. The sequences come from peripheral blood mononuclear cells (PBMCs), collected before the second cycle of nivolumab. These receptor sequences come from a human donor with classical Hodgkin lymphoma. Each CDR3 is given with its conserved first and last residue. A D gene is named only where the DNA matches it firmly. Size values are once, few and many counts, or a class for expanded clones, and some rows have none.

size	V	D	J	DNA	CDR3
NA	TRBV27	TRBD2	TRBJ2-3	TGTGCCAGCAGTTTCCCCGCGGGAGATAGGCGGGTCCCAGATACGCAGTATTTT	CASSFPAGDRRVPDTQYF
NA	TRBV19	NA	TRBJ2-5	TGTGCCAGTAGTATTGGGCCGGGACAAGAGACCCAGTACTTC	CASSIGPGQETQYF
NA	TRBV4-1	TRBD1	TRBJ1-2	TGCGCCAGCAGCCAGATCGGGACAGGGGACTATGGCTACACCTTC	CASSQIGTGDYGYTF
few	TRBV10-3	TRBD1	TRBJ1-5	TGTGCCATCAGTGAAGGGACAGGGACCAATCAGCCCCAGCATTTT	CAISEGTGTNQPQHF
few	TRBV30	TRBD2	TRBJ2-1	TGTGCCTGGACAAATCCTAGCGGGACGAACAATGAGCAGTTCTTC	CAWTNPSGTNNEQFF
NA	TRBV7-2	NA	TRBJ2-5	TGTGCCAGCAGCTTAGGATCAGTCCAAGAGACCCAGTACTTC	CASSLGSVQETQYF
NA	TRBV19	NA	TRBJ1-1	TGTGCCAGTATCACACGGGCAGGTGGGTTGGGAACTGAAGCTTTCTTT	CASITRAGGLGTEAFF
NA	TRBV19	NA	TRBJ2-3	TGTGCCAGTAGTATGGTTGGAAAGGAGAGAGATACGCAGTATTTT	CASSMVGKERDTQYF
NA	TRBV14	TRBD1	TRBJ2-7	TGTGCCAGCAGCCAAGGTGATTTTTGGACAGGGAATACCTACGAGCAGTACTTC	CASSQGDFWTGNTYEQYF
once	TRBV4-2	TRBD2	TRBJ2-7	TGTGCCAGCAGCCAAGACAGGACTAGTATCTACGAGCAGTACTTC	CASSQDRTSIYEQYF
NA	TRBV15	TRBD2	TRBJ2-1	TGTGCCACCAGTCGAGGCGTAGCGGGACCCAATGAGCAGTTCTTC	CATSRGVAGPNEQFF
NA	TRBV11-2	NA	TRBJ2-1	TGTGCCAGCAGCTTAGAGGTCCGCAATGAGCAGTTCTTC	CASSLEVRNEQFF
NA	TRBV5-4	NA	TRBJ2-1	TGTGCCAGCAGCTTGGCGTCAGCGGAGAGTAGGAATGAGCAGTTCTTC	CASSLASAESRNEQFF
NA	TRBV7-9	NA	TRBJ2-3	TGTGCCAGCAGTTTACATCTCGGGGGGCGCACAGATACGCAGTATTTT	CASSLHLGGRTDTQYF
NA	TRBV21-1	NA	TRBJ2-5	TGTGCCAGCAGCAAGAGCGGACGGACCGGGAAGACCCAGTACTTC	CASSKSGRTGKTQYF
NA	TRBV5-6	NA	TRBJ1-1	TGTGCCAGCAGAGTAACTCAGGGGAACACTGAAGCTTTCTTT	CASRVTQGNTEAFF
NA	TRBV6-1	NA	TRBJ2-7	TGTGCCAGCAGCATTGAGGGGACTTCTACGCACGAGCAGTACTTC	CASSIEGTSTHEQYF
NA	TRBV15	TRBD2	TRBJ2-1	TGTGCCACCAGCAGAGATAATAGCGGGGATAACAATGAGCAGTTCTTC	CATSRDNSGDNNEQFF
NA	TRBV4-1	TRBD1	TRBJ1-1	TGCGCCAGCAGCCCCACAGGGGGAGCTACCGAAGCTTTCTTT	CASSPTGGATEAFF
few	TRBV7-9	TRBD2	TRBJ2-2	TGTGCCAGCAGGAAGACTAGCGGGGCGAACACCGGGGAGCTGTTTTTT	CASRKTSGANTGELFF
once	TRBV4-2	TRBD2	TRBJ2-1	TGTGCCAGCAGCCAGGAAGGGAGGGGGACTAGCTTCGGTGAGCAGTTCTTC	CASSQEGRGTSFGEQFF
NA	TRBV5-1	TRBD2	TRBJ2-7	TGCGCCAGCAGCCCTTCTCGACTAGCGGGAGGGGAGCAGTACTTC	CASSPSRLAGGEQYF
NA	TRBV14	NA	TRBJ1-2	TGTGCCAGCAGCCAAAGGACCCGGGGAGGCTACACCTTC	CASSQRTRGGYTF
NA	TRBV29-1	NA	TRBJ2-2	TGCAGCGGCCGAAGGTCCAGTTTCGGCGGGGAGCTGTTTTTT	CSGRRSSFGGELFF
NA	TRBV19	NA	TRBJ1-6	TGTGCCAGTAGCCACCCGGGTCCACCCCTCCACTTT	CASSHPGPPLHF
NA	TRBV28	NA	TRBJ1-1	TGTGCCAGCAGTTACATACCCCTGGACGGGGGACGGGCTTTCTTT	CASSYIPLDGGRAFF
NA	TRBV5-6	TRBD2	TRBJ2-4	TGTGCCAGCAGGACTAGCGGGGACAAAAACATTCAGTACTTC	CASRTSGDKNIQYF
NA	TRBV7-9	TRBD1	TRBJ1-5	TGTGCCAGCAGCGAGAGCTCGGGACAGGGGTTGGTCAGCAATCAGCCCCAGCATTTT	CASSESSGQGLVSNQPQHF
NA	TRBV10-1	NA	TRBJ2-5	TGCGCCAGCTCCCCGGGACTCCTGAATAAGACCCAGTACTTC	CASSPGLLNKTQYF
NA	TRBV28	TRBD1	TRBJ1-1	TGTGCCAGCAGTTTCTCAGGGGGCACTGAAGCTTTCTTT	CASSFSGGTEAFF
NA	TRBV4-1	NA	TRBJ2-1	TGCGCCAGCAGCCACTCCTACAATGAGCAGTTCTTC	CASSHSYNEQFF
NA	TRBV19	NA	TRBJ2-7	TGTGCCAGTAGTATACAACTCCTTCTAGCGAGGACCTACGAGCAGTACTTC	CASSIQLLLARTYEQYF
NA	TRBV29-1	TRBD2	TRBJ2-3	TGCAGCGGGGTAGGACTAGCGGGAGGGGCAGATACGCAGTATTTT	CSGVGLAGGADTQYF
NA	TRBV28	NA	TRBJ2-5	TGTGCCTGCTCCGGCCACCCTTCCCAAGAGACCCAGTACTTC	CACSGHPSQETQYF
NA	TRBV19	TRBD1	TRBJ1-2	TGTGCCAGTAGTTCATCCCGGGACAGGGCGAATCCTAACTATGGCTACACCTTC	CASSSSRDRANPNYGYTF
NA	TRBV11-3	TRBD1	TRBJ2-2	TGTGCCAGCAGCGCCACAGGGGCGGGCACCGGGGAGCTGTTTTTT	CASSATGAGTGELFF
few	TRBV19	NA	TRBJ1-5	TGTGCCAGTAGTATAGCCTTCCAGTCAGGGGGCAATCAGCCCCAGCATTTT	CASSIAFQSGGNQPQHF
NA	TRBV28	NA	TRBJ1-5	TGTGCCAGCAGTTTACCTCTCGCAGGGAATCAGCCCCAGCATTTT	CASSLPLAGNQPQHF
once	TRBV6-5	TRBD1	TRBJ1-2	TGTGCCAGCAGTTACACAAACAGGGGGAGGGATGGCTACACCTTC	CASSYTNRGRDGYTF
NA	TRBV11-2	NA	TRBJ2-7	TGTGCCAGCAGCTTAGGGGTATCCTACGAGCAGTACTTC	CASSLGVSYEQYF
NA	TRBV30	TRBD2	TRBJ2-2	TGTGCCTGGAGTCCGACTAGCGGCACCGGGGAGCTGTTTTTT	CAWSPTSGTGELFF
NA	TRBV6-5	NA	TRBJ1-2	TGTGCCAGCAGCTGGGGGCGTCACTATGGCTACACCTTC	CASSWGRHYGYTF
once	TRBV7-9	NA	TRBJ2-2	TGTGCCAGTGGGCCTATTATTAACACCGGGGAGCTGTTTTTT	CASGPIINTGELFF
NA	TRBV28	NA	TRBJ2-3	TGTGCCAGCAGTTTAGGGGATCTAGGGTTCGCGCAGTATTTT	CASSLGDLGFAQYF
once	TRBV5-6	TRBD1	TRBJ1-1	TGTGCCAGCAGCTTGTGGACAGGAATGAACACTGAAGCTTTCTTT	CASSLWTGMNTEAFF
NA	TRBV7-2	NA	TRBJ2-5	TGTGCCAGCAGCTTAGGGTTCGGACAAGAGACCCAGTACTTC	CASSLGFGQETQYF
NA	TRBV9	NA	TRBJ2-7	TGTGCCAGCAGCGTAGAGAGTAGGACTTACGAAAACTACGAGCAGTACTTC	CASSVESRTYENYEQYF
NA	TRBV14	TRBD1	TRBJ1-2	TGTGCCAGCAGCCAAGATCTGGGAGGGGGCGCTGGCTACACCTTC	CASSQDLGGGAGYTF
NA	TRBV30	TRBD1	TRBJ1-4	TGTGCCTGGTCAGGGGGCGGACCGCCCCGACTGTTTTTT	CAWSGGGPPRLFF
NA	TRBV7-9	TRBD2	TRBJ2-5	TGTGCCAGCAGCTTAACTAGCGGACAAGAGACCCAGTACTTC	CASSLTSGQETQYF
NA	TRBV19	TRBD1	TRBJ2-5	TGTGCCAGTACCCGGACAGGGGGCGTGGAGACCCAGTACTTC	CASTRTGGVETQYF
NA	TRBV19	NA	TRBJ1-5	TGTGCCAGTAGCCCGAAGGGACGGGGACGGGGGCCGTCCCAGCATTTT	CASSPKGRGRGPSQHF
NA	TRBV6-5	TRBD1	TRBJ2-7	TGTGCCAGCAGAAGCGACAGGGGGTCGTCCGAGCAGTACTTC	CASRSDRGSSEQYF
once	TRBV7-2	TRBD2	TRBJ2-1	TGTGCCAGCAGTTACTGGGCTAGCGGGAGTGATGAGCAGTTCTTC	CASSYWASGSDEQFF
NA	TRBV5-6	NA	TRBJ2-5	TGTGCCAGCAGCTGGAGGGGCCAAGAGACCCAGTACTTC	CASSWRGQETQYF